The TCR beta chain described here comes from a study of blood T cell repertoires in COVID-19. Background on the study: Material from acute and convalescent COVID-19 was sourced from the United States, Italy and Spain.

In the study's own analysis: Amplification of reference gene primers was used by the study to estimate nucleated cell counts. Assay: immunoSEQ multiplex PCR; the TCRdb copy retains only in-frame clones and omits some. The DNA gave D and trimming, while V, J and clone size come from that table. The sample has around 330,000 clones; roughly 89% are singletons. CDR1 is KGHSH, CDR2 LQKENI, per germline. Trimming at V came to 4 bases and at J to 3 bases, leaving 13 bases not matched to a gene. This CDR3 has 17 amino acids. This study enrolled people aged about 18 to 100 from roughly 24 US geographic areas. Recovered Cohort 3 donors showed two negative PCRs, clearance, or symptom resolution.

This clonotype was obtained from a man between 60 and 70 years old who had recovered from COVID-19. The sequenced material came from PBMCs or T cells enriched from blood (not recorded which). This chain links TRBV18 with TRBJ2-7; TRBD1 aligns across 9 bases. The CDR3 coding sequence is TGTGCCAGCTCACAATTCCTTTTGGGACAGGGAATCTACGAGCAGTACTTC. Its protein product is CASSQFLLGQGIYEQYF.